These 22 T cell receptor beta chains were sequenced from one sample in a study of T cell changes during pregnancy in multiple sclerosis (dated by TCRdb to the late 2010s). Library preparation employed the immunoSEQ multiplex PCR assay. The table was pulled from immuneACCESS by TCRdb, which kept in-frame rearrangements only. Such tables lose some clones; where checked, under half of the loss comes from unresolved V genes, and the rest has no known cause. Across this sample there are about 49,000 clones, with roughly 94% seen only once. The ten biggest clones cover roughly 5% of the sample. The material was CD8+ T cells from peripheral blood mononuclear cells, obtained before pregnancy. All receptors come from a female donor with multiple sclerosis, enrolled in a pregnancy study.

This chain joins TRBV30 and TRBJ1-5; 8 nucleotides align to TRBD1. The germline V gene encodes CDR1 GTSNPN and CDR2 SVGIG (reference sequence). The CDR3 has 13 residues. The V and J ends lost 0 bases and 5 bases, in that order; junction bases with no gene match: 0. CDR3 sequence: CAWSVQGDQPQHF. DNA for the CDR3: TGTGCCTGGAGTGTACAGGGGGATCAGCCCCAGCATTTT. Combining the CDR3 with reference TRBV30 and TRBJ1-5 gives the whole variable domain SQTIHQWPATLVQPVGSPLSLECTVEGTSNPNLYWYRQAAGRGLQLLFYSVGIGQISSEVPQNLSASRPQDRQFILSSKKLLLSDSGFYLCAWSVQGDQPQHFGDGTRLSIL.

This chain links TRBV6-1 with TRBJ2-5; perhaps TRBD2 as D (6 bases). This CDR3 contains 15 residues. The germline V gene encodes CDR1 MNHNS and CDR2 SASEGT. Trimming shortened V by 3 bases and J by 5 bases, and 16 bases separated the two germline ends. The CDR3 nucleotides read TGTGCCAGCAGTGACCAGACTAGTACCGGGGAGACCCAGTACTTC. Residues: CASSDQTSTGETQYF.

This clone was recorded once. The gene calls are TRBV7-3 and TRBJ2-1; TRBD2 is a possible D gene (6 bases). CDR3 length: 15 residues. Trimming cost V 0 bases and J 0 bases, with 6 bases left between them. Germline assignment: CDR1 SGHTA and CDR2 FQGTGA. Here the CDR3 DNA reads TGTGCCAGCAGCTTAACCGGGAGCTCCTACAATGAGCAGTTCTTC. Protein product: CASSLTGSSYNEQFF.

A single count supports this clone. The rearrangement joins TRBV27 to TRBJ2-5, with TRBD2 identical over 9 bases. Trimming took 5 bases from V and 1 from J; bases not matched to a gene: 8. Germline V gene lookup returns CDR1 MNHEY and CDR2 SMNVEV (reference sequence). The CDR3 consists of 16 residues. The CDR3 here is CASSMELAGPQETQYF. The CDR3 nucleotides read TGTGCCAGCAGTATGGAGCTAGCGGGACCCCAAGAGACCCAGTACTTC.

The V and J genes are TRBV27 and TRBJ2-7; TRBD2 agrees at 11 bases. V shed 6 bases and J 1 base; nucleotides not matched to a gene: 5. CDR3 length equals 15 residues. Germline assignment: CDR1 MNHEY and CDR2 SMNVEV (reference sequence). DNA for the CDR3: TGTGCCAGCAGCGAAACTAGCGGGAGATCCTACGAGCAGTACTTC. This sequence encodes CASSETSGRSYEQYF.

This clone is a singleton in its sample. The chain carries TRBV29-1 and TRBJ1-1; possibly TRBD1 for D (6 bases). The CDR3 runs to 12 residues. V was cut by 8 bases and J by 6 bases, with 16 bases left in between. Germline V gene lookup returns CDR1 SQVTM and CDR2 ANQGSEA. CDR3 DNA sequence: TGCAGCACCAGGGGTCTAGAACCTGAAGCTTTCTTT. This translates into CSTRGLEPEAFF.

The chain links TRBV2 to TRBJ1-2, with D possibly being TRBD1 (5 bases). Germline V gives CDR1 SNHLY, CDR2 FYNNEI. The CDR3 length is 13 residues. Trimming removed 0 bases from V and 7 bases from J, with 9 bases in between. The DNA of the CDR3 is TGTGCCAGCAGTGAAGCGTTGGGGGGTGGCTACACCTTC. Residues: CASSEALGGGYTF.

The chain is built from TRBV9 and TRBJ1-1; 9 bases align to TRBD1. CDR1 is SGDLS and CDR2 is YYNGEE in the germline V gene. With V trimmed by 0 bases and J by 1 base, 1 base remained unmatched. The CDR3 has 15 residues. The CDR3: CASSVGDRANTEAFF. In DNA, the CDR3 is TGTGCCAGCAGCGTAGGGGACAGGGCGAACACTGAAGCTTTCTTT.

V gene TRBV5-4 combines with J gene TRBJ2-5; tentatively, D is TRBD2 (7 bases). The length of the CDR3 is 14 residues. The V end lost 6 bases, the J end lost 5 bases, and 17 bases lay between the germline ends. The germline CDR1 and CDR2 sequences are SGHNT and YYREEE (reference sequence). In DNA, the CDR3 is TGTGCCAGCACGTCCGGGGGGCTGGAGGAGACCCAGTACTTC. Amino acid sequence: CASTSGGLEETQYF.

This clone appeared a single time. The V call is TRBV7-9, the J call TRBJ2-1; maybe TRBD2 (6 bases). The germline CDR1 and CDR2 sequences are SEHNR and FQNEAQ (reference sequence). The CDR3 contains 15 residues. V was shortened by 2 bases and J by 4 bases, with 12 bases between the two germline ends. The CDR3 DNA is TGTGCCAGCAGCTTACCTAGCGCCTTTTACAATGAGCAGTTCTTC. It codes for CASSLPSAFYNEQFF.

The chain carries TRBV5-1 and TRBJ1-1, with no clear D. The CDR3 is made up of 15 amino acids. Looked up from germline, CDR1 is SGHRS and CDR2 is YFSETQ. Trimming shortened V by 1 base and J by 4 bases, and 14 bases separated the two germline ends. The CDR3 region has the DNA TGCGCCAGCAGCTTGAGGCTCGGGGTAGGCACTGAAGCTTTCTTT. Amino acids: CASSLRLGVGTEAFF.

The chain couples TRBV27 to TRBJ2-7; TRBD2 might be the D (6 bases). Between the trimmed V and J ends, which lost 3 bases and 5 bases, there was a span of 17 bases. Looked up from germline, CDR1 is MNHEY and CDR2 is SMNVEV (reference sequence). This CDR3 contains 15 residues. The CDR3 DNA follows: TGTGCCAGCAGTTTTATCAGCGGGCCCCAGGACGAGCAGTACTTC. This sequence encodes CASSFISGPQDEQYF.

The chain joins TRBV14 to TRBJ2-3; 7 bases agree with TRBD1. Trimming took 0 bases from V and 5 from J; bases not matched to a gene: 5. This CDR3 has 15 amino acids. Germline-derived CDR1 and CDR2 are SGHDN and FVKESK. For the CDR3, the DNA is TGTGCCAGCAGCCAAGATGGCAGGGGGTTAGATACGCAGTATTTT. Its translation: CASSQDGRGLDTQYF.

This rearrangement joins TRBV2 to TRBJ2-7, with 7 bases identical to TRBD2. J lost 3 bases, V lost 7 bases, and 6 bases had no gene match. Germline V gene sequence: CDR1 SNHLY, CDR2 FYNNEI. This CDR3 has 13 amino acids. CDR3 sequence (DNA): TGTGCCAGCACCGGAGGGACTATCTACGAGCAGTACTTC. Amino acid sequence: CASTGGTIYEQYF.

CDR3 DNA sequence: TGTGCCAGCAGCCCCGGGACTAGCAGATACACCGGGGAGCTGTTTTTT. Translating gives CASSPGTSRYTGELFF. This chain links TRBV7-3 with TRBJ2-2; 9 bases fit TRBD2. The CDR3 consists of 16 residues. Germline CDR1 reads SGHTA; CDR2 reads FQGTGA. The J segment lost 3 bases and the V segment lost 5 bases, leaving 7 bases of the junction unmatched.

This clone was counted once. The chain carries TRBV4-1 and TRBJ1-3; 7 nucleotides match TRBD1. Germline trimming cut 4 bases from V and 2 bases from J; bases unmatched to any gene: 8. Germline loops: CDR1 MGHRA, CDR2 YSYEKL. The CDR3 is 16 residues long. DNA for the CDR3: TGCGCCAGCAGCCGAAGGGGGCTACTACCTGGAAACACCATATATTTT. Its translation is CASSRRGLLPGNTIYF.

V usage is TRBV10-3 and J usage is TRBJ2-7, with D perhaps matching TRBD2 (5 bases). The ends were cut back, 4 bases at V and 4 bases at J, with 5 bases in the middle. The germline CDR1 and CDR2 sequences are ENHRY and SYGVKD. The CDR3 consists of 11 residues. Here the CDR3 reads CAISGGYEQYF. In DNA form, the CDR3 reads TGTGCCATCAGTGGCGGGTACGAGCAGTACTTC.

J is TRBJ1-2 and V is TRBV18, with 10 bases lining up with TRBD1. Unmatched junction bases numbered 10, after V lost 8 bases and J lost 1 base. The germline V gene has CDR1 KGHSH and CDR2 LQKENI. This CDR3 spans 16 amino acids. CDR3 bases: TGTGCCAGCACCGGGACAGGGGTGGAGAATAACTATGGCTACACCTTC. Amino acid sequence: CASTGTGVENNYGYTF.

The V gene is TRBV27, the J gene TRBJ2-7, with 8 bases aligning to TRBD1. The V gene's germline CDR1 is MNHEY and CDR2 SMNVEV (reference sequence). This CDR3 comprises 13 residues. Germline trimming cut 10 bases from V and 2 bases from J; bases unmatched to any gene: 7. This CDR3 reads CATSDRAPYEQYF. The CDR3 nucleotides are TGTGCCACCTCGGACAGGGCCCCCTACGAGCAGTACTTC.

The CDR3 region has the DNA TGTGCCAGCAGTTACTCCTCGGGTACAACTGAAGCTTTCTTT. It codes for CASSYSSGTTEAFF. The V and J genes are TRBV6-5 and TRBJ1-1; D not resolved. V was clipped by 0 bases and J by 5 bases, with 10 bases between them. Per the germline V gene, CDR1 is MNHEY and CDR2 is SVGAGI. The CDR3 is 14 residues long.

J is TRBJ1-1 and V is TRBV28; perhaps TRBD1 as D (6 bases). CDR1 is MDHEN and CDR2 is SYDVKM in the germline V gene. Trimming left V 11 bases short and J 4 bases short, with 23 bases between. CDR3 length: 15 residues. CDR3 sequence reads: CAAVNGRAGATEAFF. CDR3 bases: TGTGCCGCCGTAAATGGGCGGGCAGGGGCCACTGAAGCTTTCTTT.

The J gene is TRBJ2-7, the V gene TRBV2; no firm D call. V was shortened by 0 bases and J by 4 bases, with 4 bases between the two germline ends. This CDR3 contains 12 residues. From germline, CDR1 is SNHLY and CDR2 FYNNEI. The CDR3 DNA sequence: TGTGCCAGCAGTGAAGCGCTATACGAGCAGTACTTC. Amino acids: CASSEALYEQYF.